This note documents a single T cell receptor beta chain sequence. The data derive from a study of blood T cell repertoires in COVID-19. Looking at the study overall: Donors in the United States, Italy and Spain gave samples during acute or convalescent COVID-19. Sample material is recorded as cDNA or gDNA derived from T cells, B-cell-depleted T cells, or PBMCs.

CDR3 length equals 17 residues. V shed 5 bases and J 4 bases; nucleotides not matched to a gene: 16. Germline CDR1 reads MDHEN; CDR2 reads SYDVKM. In the source study's methods: The assay estimated nucleated cells by amplifying reference gene primers. Sequenced by immunoSEQ multiplex PCR; TCRdb stores in-frame clones only, minus some. Clone size and V and J calls were adopted from that table, with D and trimming inferred from the DNA. Of around 110,000 clones listed, around nine tenths are singletons. Sequencing used peripheral blood. This receptor was taken from a young woman with acute or convalescent COVID-19. This chain uses TRBV28 with TRBJ2-5; 7 bases are a match to TRBD2. In nucleotides, the CDR3 is TGTGCCAGCAGTCCGCGATCGTGGGAGCGGGACCTAGAGACCCAGTACTTC. Its protein is CASSPRSWERDLETQYF. Variable domain in full (rest from reference TRBV28 and TRBJ2-5): DVKVTQSSRYLVKRTGEKVFLECVQDMDHENMFWYRQDPGLGLRLIYFSYDVKMKEKGDIPEGYSVSREKKERFSLILESASTNQTSMYLCASSPRSWERDLETQYFGPGTRLLVL.